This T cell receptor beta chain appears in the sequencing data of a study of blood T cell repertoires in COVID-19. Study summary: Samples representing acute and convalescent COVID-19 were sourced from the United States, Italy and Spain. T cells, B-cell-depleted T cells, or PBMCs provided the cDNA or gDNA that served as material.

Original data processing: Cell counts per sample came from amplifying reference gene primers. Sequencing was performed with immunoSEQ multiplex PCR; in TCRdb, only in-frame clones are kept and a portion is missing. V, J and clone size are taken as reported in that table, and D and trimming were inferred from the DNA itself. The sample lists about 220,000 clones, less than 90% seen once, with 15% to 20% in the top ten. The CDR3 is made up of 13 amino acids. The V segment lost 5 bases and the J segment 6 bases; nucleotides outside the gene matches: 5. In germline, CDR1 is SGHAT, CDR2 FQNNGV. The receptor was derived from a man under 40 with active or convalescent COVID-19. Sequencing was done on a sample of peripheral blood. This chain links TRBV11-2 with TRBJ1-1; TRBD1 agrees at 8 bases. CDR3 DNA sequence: TGTGCCAGCAGCCCGCAGGACAGGGCTGAAGCTTTCTTT. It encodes CASSPQDRAEAFF. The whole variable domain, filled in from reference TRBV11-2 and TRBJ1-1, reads EAGVAQSPRYKIIEKRQSVAFWCNPISGHATLYWYQQILGQGPKLLIQFQNNGVVDDSQLPKDRFSAERLKGVDSTLKIQPAKLEDSAVYLCASSPQDRAEAFFGQGTRLTVV.